The clone carrying this T cell receptor (beta chain) was seen more than once but under ten times. Its antigen remains unknown. The PCR employed 60 Vbeta primers together with 13 Jbeta primers. The data were produced by immunoSEQ multiplex PCR, yet TCRdb's version contains in-frame clones alone and is incomplete. The sample contains 120,000 or so clones, more than 60% of which appear only once. The data stem from a study of cytomegalovirus exposure and HLA in healthy donors. Study details: Early released data had about 85 million unique TCRs, all coming from HLA-typed donors.

The CDR3 loop spans 16 amino acids. V shed 4 bases and J 2 bases; nucleotides not matched to a gene: 7. Germline V CDR1 and CDR2: SGHNT, YYREEE (reference sequence). Study outcomes and limitations: Investigators reported approximately 150 TCR beta chains as tied to cytomegalovirus. The authors excluded some V segments, including TRBV6-2 and TRBV6-3, as indistinguishable.

The chain employs TRBV5-4 and TRBJ2-3; the match to TRBD2 covers 10 bases. The receptor was isolated from a woman in her thirties or forties in good health and CMV-seropositive. Sequenced material: PBMCs. CDR3 DNA sequence: TGTGCCAGCAGCCTAAGGACTAGCGGTGCCACAGATACGCAGTATTTT. Its protein product is CASSLRTSGATDTQYF.